Following are 30 T cell receptor beta chains from one sample sequenced in a study of blood T cell repertoires in COVID-19. Generated by immunoSEQ multiplex PCR, the TCRdb table keeps only in-frame clones and is missing some. This table holds approximately 500,000 clones, 89% found once. Sequences were obtained from peripheral blood. These receptors all come from a man aged 18 to 30 with COVID-19, enrolled during active disease.

The chain is built from TRBV9 and TRBJ2-3; tentatively, D is TRBD2 (6 bases). V lost 0 bases to trimming and J lost 3 bases, with 11 bases between them. The germline V gene encodes CDR1 SGDLS and CDR2 YYNGEE. The CDR3 is 15 residues long. CDR3 in DNA: TGTGCCAGCAGCGTAGAGGCGGGGTGGACAGATACGCAGTATTTT. It yields the protein CASSVEAGWTDTQYF.

This clone came up many times. This rearrangement joins TRBV10-3 to TRBJ2-7, with 10 bases lining up with TRBD2. The CDR3 has 15 amino acids. V trimming: 4 bases; J trimming: 5 bases; junction bases outside the gene matches: 8. Germline lookup yields CDR1 ENHRY and CDR2 SYGVKD. DNA of the CDR3: TGTGCCATCAGTGGGGGGCTAGCGGGAGATAACGAGCAGTACTTC. This encodes CAISGGLAGDNEQYF.

The chain carries TRBV29-1 and TRBJ1-1, with D possibly TRBD1 on 6 matching bases. The CDR3 sequence is 15 residues long. Germline V CDR1 and CDR2: SQVTM, ANQGSEA. Between the trimmed V and J ends, which lost 4 bases and 1 base, there was a span of 16 bases. As DNA, the CDR3 is TGCAGCGTTGTGTGGGGGCAGTTAGGGAACACTGAAGCTTTCTTT. This gives the protein CSVVWGQLGNTEAFF.

The chain couples TRBV30 to TRBJ2-3, with 10 bases lining up with TRBD2. Germline V lookup: CDR1 GTSNPN, CDR2 SVGIG (reference sequence). The CDR3 is 17 amino acids. V was clipped by 0 bases and J by 1 base; unmatched bases: 7. Here the CDR3 DNA reads TGTGCCTGGAGTGTGGGTAGCGGGAGGTGGGGCACAGATACGCAGTATTTT. It codes for CAWSVGSGRWGTDTQYF.

This sequence joins TRBV24-1 and TRBJ2-7; TRBD1 aligns across 8 bases. The CDR3 runs 15 residues. Germline CDR1 is KGHDR and CDR2 is SFDVKD. Losses at the gene ends were 3 bases for V and 3 bases for J; bases not matched to a gene: 6. CDR3 loop: CATSDTDRVGYEQYF. CDR3 bases: TGTGCCACCAGTGATACGGACAGGGTAGGCTACGAGCAGTACTTC.

The chain recombines TRBV5-1 with TRBJ2-7; 11 bases map to TRBD1. J lost 0 bases, V lost 4 bases, and 3 bases had no gene match. This CDR3 spans 15 amino acids. Looked up from germline, CDR1 is SGHRS and CDR2 is YFSETQ. The CDR3, as DNA: TGCGCCAGCAGCGGCGGGACAGGGGGCTCCTACGAGCAGTACTTC. Translated, it gives CASSGGTGGSYEQYF.

This clone was counted a few times. The chain has TRBV10-3 and TRBJ1-3; TRBD1 matches 8 bases. The CDR3 runs 15 residues. Germline V gene sequence: CDR1 ENHRY, CDR2 SYGVKD. V gave up 6 bases and J gave up 4 bases; unmatched junction bases: 8. As DNA, the CDR3 is TGTGCCATCAGCTCCGGGACAGGATCAGGAAACACCATATATTTT. It is translated as CAISSGTGSGNTIYF.

This clone has a single count. The CDR3 nucleotides read TGTGCCAGCAGCTTAGCGAGGGCAACTAATGAAAAACTGTTTTTT. Protein sequence: CASSLARATNEKLFF. The rearrangement links TRBV7-9 to TRBJ1-4; D gene ambiguous. This CDR3 has 15 residues. V was shortened by 0 bases and J by 0 bases, with 5 bases between the two germline ends. Germline V lookup: CDR1 SEHNR, CDR2 FQNEAQ (reference sequence).

The chain combines TRBV6-1 with TRBJ1-6, with no clear D. The CDR3 contains 16 residues. The V end was cut by 4 bases, the J end by 0 bases, with 10 bases between. Germline values: CDR1 MNHNS, CDR2 SASEGT. DNA for the CDR3: TGTGCCAGCAGTGGGACTGTGAGCTCCTATAATTCACCCCTCCACTTT. Translation: CASSGTVSSYNSPLHF.

The CDR3 nucleotides are TGTGCCAGCTCACTATCCAGTCCATCTTACACCGGGGAGCTGTTTTTT. Encoded protein: CASSLSSPSYTGELFF. The chain joins TRBV18 to TRBJ2-2; D remains unclear. Germline V gene sequence: CDR1 KGHSH, CDR2 LQKENI. CDR3 length: 16 residues. Between the trimmed V and J ends, which lost 4 bases and 3 bases, there was a span of 15 bases.

The chain recombines TRBV19 with TRBJ1-1; D not resolved. Germline loops: CDR1 LNHDA, CDR2 SQIVND (reference sequence). Trimming took 4 bases from V and 1 from J, leaving 10 bases between them. The CDR3 loop spans 14 amino acids. CDR3 region: CASSTSGKNTEAFF. DNA for the CDR3: TGTGCCAGTAGTACCTCCGGGAAGAACACTGAAGCTTTCTTT.

The chain uses TRBV7-8 and TRBJ2-7; 7 bases match TRBD1. Per germline, CDR1 SGHVS and CDR2 FQNEAQ. The CDR3 loop spans 14 amino acids. After removal of 2 bases from V and 2 bases from J, the junction contained 3 bases not matched to a gene. CDR3 sequence: CASSLRGPTYEQYF. CDR3 nucleotides: TGTGCCAGCAGCTTAAGGGGGCCTACCTACGAGCAGTACTTC.

The chain joins TRBV6-6 to TRBJ1-3, with 10 bases that match TRBD1. This CDR3 comprises 16 residues. V shed 6 bases and J 0 bases; nucleotides not matched to a gene: 5. Germline values: CDR1 MNHNY, CDR2 SVGAGI (reference sequence). The CDR3, as DNA: TGTGCCAGCAGACTGACAGGGGGCCGCTCTGGAAACACCATATATTTT. Its protein is CASRLTGGRSGNTIYF.

This chain joins TRBV4-2 and TRBJ2-1, with 11 bases aligning to TRBD2. Trimming cost V 5 bases and J 7 bases; bases outside gene matches: 7. The germline gives CDR1 LGHNA, CDR2 YNFKEQ. This CDR3 comprises 15 residues. The CDR3 bases are TGTGCCAGCAGCGAACGGACTAGCGGGTGGAATGAGCAGTTCTTC. Its translation is CASSERTSGWNEQFF.

V gene TRBV19 combines with J gene TRBJ2-7; D may be TRBD2 (6 bases). The CDR3 has 13 amino acids. CDR1 and CDR2 (germline): LNHDA, SQIVND (reference sequence). Trimming removed 5 bases from V and 2 bases from J, with 10 bases in between. CDR3 in DNA: TGTGCCAGTAGTTGGACTACCACCTACGAGCAGTACTTC. Translated, it gives CASSWTTTYEQYF. The full variable domain, its missing parts supplied by reference TRBV19 and TRBJ2-7, is DGGITQSPKYLFRKEGQNVTLSCEQNLNHDAMYWYRQDPGQGLRLIYYSQIVNDFQKGDIAEGYSVSREKKESFPLTVTSAQKNPTAFYLCASSWTTTYEQYFGPGTRLTVT.

The rearrangement joins TRBV6-4 to TRBJ2-1; TRBD1 might be the D (5 bases). CDR1 and CDR2 from the germline V gene are MRHNA and SNTAGT. With 2 bases removed from V and 8 bases from J, the gap between germline ends came to 7 bases. The CDR3 loop spans 12 amino acids. The CDR3 DNA sequence: TGTGCCAGCAGTGACGGGGCGGATGAGCAGTTCTTC. Its protein is CASSDGADEQFF.

The chain has TRBV18 and TRBJ1-5, with 8 bases fitting TRBD1. V was pared by 5 bases and J by 1 base, with 4 bases of the junction left unmatched. The germline V gene encodes CDR1 KGHSH and CDR2 LQKENI. The CDR3 runs 15 residues. CDR3 sequence: CASSAQGVSNQPQHF. The CDR3 bases are TGTGCCAGCTCAGCACAGGGGGTAAGCAATCAGCCCCAGCATTTT.

This rearrangement joins TRBV4-2 to TRBJ1-1; tentative D call: TRBD1 (5 bases). Trimming cost V 0 bases and J 4 bases, with 12 bases left between them. Germline V gene data show CDR1 as LGHNA and CDR2 as YNFKEQ. This CDR3 is 15 amino acids long. CDR3: CASSQDLKGPTEAFF. For the CDR3, the DNA is TGTGCCAGCAGCCAAGATTTGAAGGGGCCCACTGAAGCTTTCTTT.

The chain employs TRBV3-1 (or the pseudogene TRBV3-2) and TRBJ2-7; D is ambiguous. Germline-derived CDR1 and CDR2 are LGHDT and YNNKEL (reference sequence). The V and J ends lost 6 bases and 0 bases respectively, with 12 bases between them. The CDR3 runs 14 residues. CDR3 coding DNA: TGTGCCAGCAGTGACCAGGATTCCTCCTACGAGCAGTACTTC. Protein sequence: CASSDQDSSYEQYF.

This chain joins TRBV2 and TRBJ1-2; D is uncertain. The CDR3 runs to 11 residues. Germline V gene lookup returns CDR1 SNHLY and CDR2 FYNNEI. V lost 4 bases, J lost 9 bases, and 9 bases lay in between. The CDR3 reads CASSVGGSYTF. The CDR3 DNA reads as TGTGCCAGCAGTGTTGGCGGTAGCTACACCTTC.

This clone showed up just once. The chain uses TRBV27 and TRBJ1-1; D might be TRBD1 (5 bases). Looked up from germline, CDR1 is MNHEY and CDR2 is SMNVEV (reference sequence). V lost 6 bases and J lost 0, with 11 bases in between. The CDR3 loop spans 14 amino acids. CDR3 nucleotide sequence: TGTGCCAGCAGCCGGGGGAACATGAACACTGAAGCTTTCTTT. This sequence encodes CASSRGNMNTEAFF.

V usage is TRBV5-4 and J usage is TRBJ2-5, with 10 bases identical to TRBD2. The CDR3 length is 16 residues. The V gene's germline CDR1 is SGHNT and CDR2 YYREEE (reference sequence). The junction had 9 bases not matched to a gene; V was cut back by 4 bases and J by 3 bases. In DNA, the CDR3 is TGTGCCAGCAGCCCTGGGGGGACTAGCGTTAAAGAGACCCAGTACTTC. As protein: CASSPGGTSVKETQYF.

The chain joins TRBV5-4 to TRBJ1-1, with 10 bases matching TRBD1. From germline, CDR1 is SGHNT and CDR2 YYREEE (reference sequence). The V segment lost 4 bases and the J segment 3 bases; nucleotides outside the gene matches: 9. The CDR3 contains 16 residues. The CDR3 DNA sequence: TGTGCCAGCAGCAAAGGCGGTGGACAGGGGGACACTGAAGCTTTCTTT. Residues: CASSKGGGQGDTEAFF.

The chain recombines TRBV10-3 with TRBJ1-1; tentative D call: TRBD1 (5 bases). Germline values: CDR1 ENHRY, CDR2 SYGVKD. This CDR3 region has 16 residues. Trimming removed 6 bases from V and 3 bases from J, with 20 bases in between. This CDR3 is CAIRAQEGRKDTEAFF. CDR3 coding DNA: TGTGCCATCAGGGCCCAAGAGGGGAGGAAAGACACTGAAGCTTTCTTT.

This chain joins TRBV18 and TRBJ2-5, with 9 bases matching TRBD2. Germline loops: CDR1 KGHSH, CDR2 LQKENI. The CDR3 is 14 residues long. After removal of 2 bases from V and 5 bases from J, the junction contained 3 bases not matched to a gene. CDR3: CASSPGLAWETQYF. The CDR3 region has the DNA TGTGCCAGCTCACCAGGACTAGCGTGGGAGACCCAGTACTTC.

V gene TRBV19 combines with J gene TRBJ2-7; tentative D call: TRBD2 (6 bases). Germline lookup yields CDR1 LNHDA and CDR2 SQIVND (reference sequence). The CDR3 extends over 14 amino acids. Trimming removed 3 bases from V and 2 bases from J, with 11 bases in between. CDR3 bases: TGTGCCAGTAGTATGATGGGGGAGGCCTACGAGCAGTACTTC. Translated, it gives CASSMMGEAYEQYF.

The CDR3 loop is CAISESGGDIKNEQYF. In nucleotides, the CDR3 is TGTGCCATCAGTGAGTCTGGAGGGGATATAAAAAACGAGCAGTACTTC. V usage is TRBV10-3 and J usage is TRBJ2-7, with a possible D match to TRBD2 (6 bases). Germline V gene data show CDR1 as ENHRY and CDR2 as SYGVKD. The CDR3 contains 16 residues. Trimming removed 0 bases at V and 5 bases at J, with 17 bases between.

The V and J genes are TRBV3-1 (or the pseudogene TRBV3-2) and TRBJ1-6, with 8 bases that match TRBD1. CDR1 is LGHDT, CDR2 YNNKEL, per germline (reference sequence). The CDR3 covers 15 residues. V lost 4 bases, J lost 9 bases, and 8 bases stayed unmatched. The CDR3 here is CASSPGTGLGSPLHF. The CDR3 DNA sequence: TGTGCCAGCAGCCCCGGGACAGGCCTCGGTTCACCCCTCCACTTT.

The chain joins TRBV29-1 to TRBJ2-7; maybe TRBD1 (5 bases). Looked up from germline, CDR1 is SQVTM and CDR2 is ANQGSEA. This CDR3 is built from 12 residues. V lost 4 bases and J lost 6, with 13 bases in between. The CDR3 is CSVGGRVGEQYF. The CDR3 region has the DNA TGCAGCGTTGGGGGCAGGGTTGGCGAGCAGTACTTC.

The gene calls are TRBV28 and TRBJ1-2, with D perhaps matching TRBD1 (5 bases). Germline CDR1 reads MDHEN; CDR2 reads SYDVKM. The CDR3 runs to 11 residues. The V and J ends lost 6 bases and 9 bases respectively, with 11 bases between them. The CDR3 DNA reads as TGTGCCAGCAGGGACGGGGGTCGCTACACCTTC. Translated, it gives CASRDGGRYTF.